These 29 T cell receptor beta chains were all obtained from the same sample, sequenced in a study. TCRdb reanalysed the RT-PCR reads using MiXCR and keeps one entry per CDR3 protein. The sample lists hundreds of thousands of distinct CDR3 sequences, approximately 15% occurring once. The sample comprised memory CD4+ T cells from blood. The receptors stem from a female donor in good health, serving as a healthy control.

In this sample, this clonotype turned up many times. The chain joins TRBV10-3 to TRBJ2-7; 7 nucleotides match TRBD1. J lost 4 bases, V lost 3 bases, and 12 bases had no gene match. Germline CDR1 ENHRY, CDR2 SYGVKD. The length of the CDR3 is 16 residues. CDR3 protein: CAISDSRQGIGYEQYF. As DNA, the CDR3 is TGTGCCATCAGTGACTCCAGACAGGGAATAGGGTACGAGCAGTACTTC.

This clonotype was observed a handful of times. One end of the junction is discordant with germline, which a read error may explain. The rearrangement joins TRBV6-2 or TRBV6-3 to TRBJ2-5; D may be TRBD1 (6 bases). The CDR3 totals 14 residues. Germline lookup yields CDR1 MNHEY and CDR2 SVGEGT. CDR3 region: CASSDRRMGDPVNF. The DNA for the CDR3 is TGTGCCAGCAGTGACAGGAGAATGGGAGACCCAGTCAACTTC.

This clonotype was seen many times. V is TRBV4-1 and J is TRBJ2-2; TRBD1 might be the D (6 bases). V gave up 5 bases and J gave up 6 bases, with 13 bases separating them. The germline CDR1 and CDR2 sequences are MGHRA and YSYEKL. The length of the CDR3 is 14 residues. The CDR3 nucleotides are TGCGCCAGCAGCGAGAACCAGGGGTCCGGGGAGCTGTTTTTT. Translation gives CASSENQGSGELFF.

This clonotype appeared many times. This sequence joins TRBV6-2 or TRBV6-3 and TRBJ2-7; 11 bases map to TRBD2. The germline V gene encodes CDR1 MNHEY and CDR2 SVGEGT. The CDR3 is made up of 14 amino acids. Germline trimming cut 5 bases from V and 6 bases from J; bases unmatched to any gene: 6. The CDR3 reads CASSQIAGGTEQYF. CDR3 sequence (DNA): TGTGCCAGCAGTCAAATAGCGGGGGGGACCGAGCAGTACTTC.

The rearrangement uses TRBV6-2 or TRBV6-3 and TRBJ2-3; D gene unclear. V was clipped by 7 bases and J by 6 bases, with 17 bases between them. The germline gives CDR1 MNHEY, CDR2 SVGEGT. The CDR3 runs to 14 residues. The CDR3 is CASISSIVGDTQYF. CDR3 nucleotides: TGTGCCAGCATATCTAGTATTGTAGGGGATACGCAGTATTTT.

The table lists this clonotype with many counts. V is TRBV12-3 or TRBV12-4 and J is TRBJ1-1; possibly TRBD1 for D (6 bases). Trimming stripped 7 bases from V and 4 bases from J, with 19 bases between. The CDR3 runs 15 residues. CDR3 bases: TGTGCCAGCACTCGCGGGGGGCTCGGTGGCACTGAAGCTTTCTTT. This gives the protein CASTRGGLGGTEAFF.

This clonotype came up a few times. The chain couples TRBV28 to TRBJ2-2, with a possible D match to TRBD1 (5 bases). V was shortened by 5 bases and J by 7 bases, with 11 bases between the two germline ends. Germline CDR1 MDHEN, CDR2 SYDVKM. The CDR3 contains 13 residues. For the CDR3, the DNA is TGTGCCAGCAGTACCAGGGTGGACGGGGAGCTGTTTTTT. Translated, it gives CASSTRVDGELFF.

The gene calls are TRBV29-1 and TRBJ2-5, with a possible D match to TRBD2 (5 bases). CDR1 SQVTM and CDR2 ANQGSEA come from the germline V gene. V gave up 3 bases and J gave up 4 bases, with 9 bases separating them. The CDR3 has 12 residues. CDR3 DNA sequence: TGCAGCGTTGACGGGAACGGAGAGACCCAGTACTTC. Its translation: CSVDGNGETQYF.

The chain links TRBV7-9 to TRBJ1-1; D perhaps matches TRBD1 (6 bases). Looked up from germline, CDR1 is SEHNR and CDR2 is FQNEAQ (reference sequence). The CDR3 totals 16 residues. Trimming removed 6 bases from V and 1 base from J, with 18 bases in between. The CDR3 is CASRPPPGQKNTEAFF. Here the CDR3 DNA reads TGTGCCAGCAGACCACCTCCGGGACAAAAGAACACTGAAGCTTTCTTT.

In its sample, this clonotype was seen many times. This chain links TRBV15 with TRBJ1-5; no clear D gene. The germline CDR1 and CDR2 sequences are LNHNV and YYDKDF (reference sequence). Between the trimmed V and J ends, which lost 3 bases and 4 bases, there was a span of 4 bases. CDR3 size: 12 residues. The CDR3 region has the DNA TGTGCCACCAGCAGGGCTAATCAGCCCCAGCATTTT. Residues: CATSRANQPQHF.

The chain joins TRBV4-1 to TRBJ2-6; perhaps TRBD1 as D (6 bases). The CDR3 runs to 16 residues. The V gene lost 4 bases and the J gene lost 1 base, with 11 bases spanning the gap. Germline CDR1 is MGHRA and CDR2 is YSYEKL. In DNA form, the CDR3 reads TGCGCCAGCAGCCCCGGCAGGGGATCTGGGGCCAACGTCCTGACTTTC. This translates into CASSPGRGSGANVLTF.

The V call is TRBV15, the J call TRBJ1-1; D call uncertain. CDR3 size: 15 residues. Trimming stripped 2 bases from V and 2 bases from J, with 12 bases between. Germline V CDR1 and CDR2: LNHNV, YYDKDF (reference sequence). The chain's CDR3 is CATSRLLTPNTEAFF. DNA of the CDR3: TGTGCCACCAGCAGATTACTCACACCTAACACTGAAGCTTTCTTT.

In its sample, this clonotype was seen a few times. The J gene is TRBJ2-3, the V gene TRBV20-1; D call uncertain. CDR1 and CDR2 from the germline V gene are DFQATT and SNEGSKA (reference sequence). The CDR3 extends over 15 amino acids. Deletions cut 3 bases from V and 6 bases from J, with 19 bases between. For the CDR3, the DNA is TGCAGTGCTAGGGTGAAACAACCCATACTGGATACGCAGTATTTT. This codes for CSARVKQPILDTQYF.

This clonotype appeared many times. This chain uses TRBV29-1 with TRBJ2-6; the D is unclear. V gave up 7 bases and J gave up 0 bases, with 7 bases separating them. Germline CDR1 SQVTM, CDR2 ANQGSEA. The CDR3 totals 13 residues. This CDR3 is CSAKSSGANVLTF. The CDR3, as DNA: TGCAGCGCCAAAAGCTCTGGGGCCAACGTCCTGACTTTC.

This chain joins TRBV6-2 or TRBV6-3 and TRBJ2-5; 8 bases fit TRBD1. In germline, CDR1 is MNHEY, CDR2 SVGEGT. The CDR3 contains 17 residues. The junction had 15 bases not matched to a gene; V was cut back by 4 bases and J by 5 bases. The CDR3, as DNA: TGTGCCAGCAGTTCAAACGATCCGGGACAGGTATTTGAGACCCAGTACTTC. It encodes CASSSNDPGQVFETQYF.

This clonotype was seen only a few times. V usage is TRBV10-3 and J usage is TRBJ1-4, with D unclear. This CDR3 is 12 amino acids long. Germline CDR1 and CDR2: ENHRY and SYGVKD. Trimming cost V 8 bases and J 8 bases, with 12 bases left between them. The CDR3 region is CAISSNREKLFF. As DNA, the CDR3 is TGTGCCATCTCGAGTAATCGGGAAAAACTGTTTTTT.

Ten or more counts support this clonotype. The rearrangement joins TRBV29-1 to TRBJ2-1; 7 bases are shared with TRBD2. V trimming: 7 bases; J trimming: 3 bases; junction bases outside the gene matches: 12. The germline V gene has CDR1 SQVTM and CDR2 ANQGSEA. This CDR3 is built from 15 residues. CDR3 sequence: CSADRAGTDYNEQFF. DNA for the CDR3: TGCAGCGCCGACCGAGCGGGAACGGACTACAATGAGCAGTTCTTC.

V usage is TRBV5-1 and J usage is TRBJ2-7, with D possibly TRBD2 on 5 matching bases. The CDR3 spans 14 residues. The germline V gene has CDR1 SGHRS and CDR2 YFSETQ. V lost 2 bases and J lost 3, with 12 bases in between. CDR3 amino acids: CASSFRGEGYEQYF. As DNA, the CDR3 is TGCGCCAGCAGCTTCCGAGGAGAGGGCTACGAGCAGTACTTC. Complete variable domain (other parts from reference TRBV5-1 and TRBJ2-7): KAGVTQTPRYLIKTRGQQVTLSCSPISGHRSVSWYQQTPGQGLQFLFEYFSETQRNKGNFPGRFSGRQFSNSRSEMNVSTLELGDSALYLCASSFRGEGYEQYFGPGTRLTVT.

The sample holds many counts of this clonotype. The genes are TRBV7-2 and TRBJ1-5, with unresolved D. V lost 3 bases to trimming and J lost 4 bases, with 10 bases between them. This CDR3 region has 14 residues. CDR1 and CDR2 from the germline V gene are SGHTA and FQGNSA. The CDR3 reads CASSFHSANQPQHF. The CDR3 region has the DNA TGTGCCAGCAGCTTTCATTCGGCGAATCAGCCCCAGCATTTT.

The sample holds many counts of this clonotype. The DNA for the CDR3 is TGCGCCAGCAGACCCGGACAGTCCTACGAGCAGTACTTC. Encoded protein: CASRPGQSYEQYF. The genes are TRBV5-1 and TRBJ2-7; a weak D match, TRBD1 (6 bases). The germline V and J ends were trimmed by 5 bases and 1 base, with 10 bases remaining between them. The CDR3 spans 13 residues. Looked up from germline, CDR1 is SGHRS and CDR2 is YFSETQ.

This rearrangement joins TRBV7-9 to TRBJ1-1, with a tentative D call TRBD1 (6 bases). V lost 5 bases, J lost 8 bases, and 21 bases lay in between. The CDR3 covers 15 residues. CDR1 and CDR2 (germline): SEHNR, FQNEAQ (reference sequence). The CDR3: CASSKAGPGAREAFF. CDR3 sequence (DNA): TGTGCCAGCAGCAAAGCGGGACCGGGGGCGCGGGAAGCTTTCTTT.

V is TRBV7-9 and J is TRBJ1-3; no reliable D call. V lost 0 bases and J 0 bases, leaving 6 bases between the germline ends. The CDR3 length is 15 residues. In germline, CDR1 is SEHNR, CDR2 FQNEAQ (reference sequence). The CDR3: CASSLAGNSGNTIYF. CDR3 in DNA: TGTGCCAGCAGCTTAGCGGGGAACTCTGGAAACACCATATATTTT.

There are many counts of this clonotype. The rearrangement joins TRBV29-1 to TRBJ1-2; D gene uncertain. The CDR3 sequence is 13 residues long. Germline assignment: CDR1 SQVTM and CDR2 ANQGSEA. Trimming cost V 2 bases and J 2 bases, with 9 bases left between them. CDR3: CSVERAGNYGYTF. CDR3 nucleotides: TGCAGCGTTGAACGGGCCGGGAACTATGGCTACACCTTC. Using reference TRBV29-1 and TRBJ1-2 for the parts outside the CDR3, the full variable domain is SAVISQKPSRDICQRGTSLTIQCQVDSQVTMMFWYRQQPGQSLTLIATANQGSEATYESGFVIDKFPISRPNLTFSTLTVSNMSPEDSSIYLCSVERAGNYGYTFGSGTRLTVV.

This clonotype was picked up a small number of times. The chain combines TRBV3-1 with TRBJ2-1, with D tentatively TRBD1 or TRBD2 (5 bases each). With 2 bases removed from V and 9 bases from J, the gap between germline ends came to 14 bases. The CDR3 totals 14 residues. Per germline, CDR1 LGHDT and CDR2 YNNKEL (reference sequence). The chain's CDR3 is CASSQSRGRGEQFF. Here the CDR3 DNA reads TGTGCCAGCAGCCAATCCCGGGGCCGTGGTGAGCAGTTCTTC.

This clonotype came up many times. This chain joins TRBV15 and TRBJ2-7; the D gene is possibly TRBD2 (6 bases). The CDR3 loop spans 15 amino acids. Looked up from germline, CDR1 is LNHNV and CDR2 is YYDKDF (reference sequence). V was pared by 1 base and J by 2 bases, with 12 bases between. The CDR3: CATSRGGGKTYEQYF. CDR3 bases: TGTGCCACCAGCAGAGGGGGCGGGAAAACCTACGAGCAGTACTTC.

The rearrangement joins TRBV4-3 to TRBJ2-6; D is undetermined. CDR1 and CDR2 from the germline V gene are LGHNA and YSLEER. This CDR3 region has 15 residues. V was clipped by 1 base and J by 4 bases, with 8 bases between them. The CDR3 DNA follows: TGCGCCAGCAGCCAAGGGCAGACCGGGGCCAACGTCCTGACTTTC. Protein: CASSQGQTGANVLTF.

In this sample, this clonotype turned up a few times. This chain connects TRBV5-6 to TRBJ2-7, with 10 bases aligning to TRBD1. The CDR3 has 16 amino acids. With 2 bases clipped from V and 5 bases from J, the junction kept 10 bases outside the gene matches. Germline V gene data show CDR1 as SGHDT and CDR2 as YYEEEE. CDR3 sequence: CASSFRPGTGAHEQYF. For the CDR3, the DNA is TGTGCCAGCAGCTTCAGGCCCGGGACAGGGGCCCACGAGCAGTACTTC.

This clonotype was detected many times. An end of the junction differs from the germline gene, which may be a read error. The J gene is TRBJ2-5, the V gene TRBV6-2 or TRBV6-3, with 7 positions matching TRBD1. Germline V gene data show CDR1 as MNHEY and CDR2 as SVGEGT. This CDR3 is 12 amino acids long. DNA of the CDR3: TGCGCCAGCAGTTACAGGGGAGAGACCCAGTACTTC. It yields the protein CASSYRGETQYF.

This clonotype was seen a handful of times. The chain recombines TRBV5-1 with TRBJ2-1; perhaps D is TRBD1 or TRBD2 (6 bases each). The V and J ends lost 4 bases and 4 bases respectively, with 18 bases between them. Germline V gene data show CDR1 as SGHRS and CDR2 as YFSETQ. The CDR3 has 16 residues. The CDR3 sequence is CASSPGNGGGYNEQFF. The CDR3 coding sequence is TGCGCCAGCAGCCCTGGTAACGGAGGGGGGTACAATGAGCAGTTCTTC.